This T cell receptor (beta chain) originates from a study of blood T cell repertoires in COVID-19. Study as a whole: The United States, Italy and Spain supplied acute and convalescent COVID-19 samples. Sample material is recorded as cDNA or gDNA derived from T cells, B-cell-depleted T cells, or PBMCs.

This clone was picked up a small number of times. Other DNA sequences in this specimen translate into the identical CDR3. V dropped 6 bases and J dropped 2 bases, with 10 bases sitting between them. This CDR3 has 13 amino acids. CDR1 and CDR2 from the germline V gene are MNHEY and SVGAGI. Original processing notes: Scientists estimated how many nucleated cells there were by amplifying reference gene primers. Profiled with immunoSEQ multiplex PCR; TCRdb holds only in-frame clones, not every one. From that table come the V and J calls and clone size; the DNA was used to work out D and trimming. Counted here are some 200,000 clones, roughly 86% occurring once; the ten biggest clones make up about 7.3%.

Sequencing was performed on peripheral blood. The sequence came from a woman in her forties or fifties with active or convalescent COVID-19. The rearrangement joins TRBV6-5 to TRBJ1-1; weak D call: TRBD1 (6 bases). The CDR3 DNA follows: TGTGCCAGCAGCCTCAGGGGTAACACTGAAGCTTTCTTT. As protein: CASSLRGNTEAFF.